The rows below give T cell receptor beta chains drawn from one sample of a study of siplizumab effects on memory and regulatory T cells. The method was immunoSEQ multiplex PCR; TCRdb's version includes in-frame clones alone and lacks a portion of them. The top ten hold about 0.1% of the sample, which has about 64,000 clones, nearly 98% seen once. What was sequenced was naive CD8+ T cells sorted from blood. These receptors came from a human donor in good health. CDR3s include the opening cysteine and the closing phenylalanine or tryptophan. The D gene is left open where the match is weak. The size of a clone is reported for some rows only, either as once, few or many, or as a class for expanded clones.

j_call,v_call,d_call,clone_size,cdr3_length,cdr3_aa,cdr3_nt
TRBJ2-3,TRBV4-2,.,.,13,CASSQGRADTQYF,TGTGCCAGCAGCCAAGGAAGGGCGGATACGCAGTATTTT
TRBJ2-7,TRBV5-1,.,.,14,CASSLVGALYEQYF,TGCGCCAGCAGCTTGGTGGGAGCCCTCTACGAGCAGTACTTC
TRBJ2-7,TRBV21-1,.,.,16,CASSMGKQGLCYEQYF,TGTGCCAGCAGCATGGGTAAACAGGGATTATGCTACGAGCAGTACTTC
TRBJ2-7,TRBV5-4,.,.,13,CASSSAEVDEQYF,TGTGCCAGCAGTTCAGCCGAAGTCGACGAGCAGTACTTC
TRBJ2-1,TRBV5-6,.,.,11,CASSLSGEQFF,TGTGCCAGCAGCTTATCGGGGGAGCAGTTCTTC
TRBJ2-7,TRBV7-3,.,once,13,CASSPGPYYEQYF,TGTGCCAGCAGCCCGGGCCCATACTACGAGCAGTACTTC
TRBJ1-1,TRBV6-5,.,.,12,CASSTGGVEAFF,TGTGCCAGCAGTACCGGGGGTGTTGAAGCTTTCTTT
TRBJ2-5,TRBV19,TRBD1,.,15,CASSSGTGNLGTQYF,TGTGCCAGTAGTTCAGGGACAGGGAACTTGGGGACCCAGTACTTC
TRBJ2-7,TRBV27,.,.,15,CASSSRAKAPYEQYF,TGTGCCAGCAGTTCCCGGGCCAAGGCCCCCTACGAGCAGTACTTC
TRBJ2-7,TRBV2,.,.,13,CASSEGSAYEQYF,TGTGCCAGCAGTGAAGGCAGCGCCTACGAGCAGTACTTC
TRBJ2-5,TRBV5-8,TRBD2,.,18,CASSSQDAGGLMLETQYF,TGTGCCAGCAGCTCGCAGGACGCGGGGGGGCTTATGTTGGAGACCCAGTACTTC
TRBJ1-1,TRBV6-6,.,.,14,CASSYYRDGTEAFF,TGTGCCAGCAGTTACTACAGGGACGGCACTGAAGCTTTCTTT
TRBJ2-3,TRBV7-9,TRBD2,.,18,CASSLGAWTSGEADTQYF,TGTGCCAGCAGCTTGGGGGCCTGGACTAGCGGGGAGGCAGATACGCAGTATTTT